This T cell receptor (beta chain) emerged from a study of control samples from healthy donors and cancer patients. Profiling relied on immunoSEQ multiplex PCR, and the TCRdb table lists in-frame clones only, not all of them. The sample has nearly 35,000 clones, approximately 95% seen once; the top ten hold 1.7%. With regard to this clone: Other DNA sequences of this sample code for an identical CDR3.

The TCR comes from a man aged 35 to 55 with colorectal cancer. Sequencing used PBMCs.

The CDR3 bases are TGCGCCAGCAGCTTGGAGGGGGGTGGCTACACCTTC. Translation gives CASSLEGGGYTF. V is TRBV5-1 and J is TRBJ1-2; perhaps TRBD1 as D (6 bases). Germline V gene lookup returns CDR1 SGHRS and CDR2 YFSETQ. Trimming left V 0 bases short and J 7 bases short, with 7 bases between. CDR3 size: 12 residues.